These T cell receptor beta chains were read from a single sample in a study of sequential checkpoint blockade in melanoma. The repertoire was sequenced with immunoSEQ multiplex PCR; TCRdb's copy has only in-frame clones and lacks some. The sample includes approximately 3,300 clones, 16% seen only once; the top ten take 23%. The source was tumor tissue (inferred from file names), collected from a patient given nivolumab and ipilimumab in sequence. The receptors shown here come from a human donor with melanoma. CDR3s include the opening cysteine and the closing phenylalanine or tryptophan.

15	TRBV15	CATSRDRTGGETQYF
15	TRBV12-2	CASRLGLAGTDTQYF
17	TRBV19	CASSIAPPRKGQETQYF
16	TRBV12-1	CASRGWTGPITYEQYF
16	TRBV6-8	CASTRQGGSTNEKLFF
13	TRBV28	CASSSFGANEQFF
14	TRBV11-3	CASSLGAGGNEQFF
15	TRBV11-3	CASSTQTSYNSPLHF
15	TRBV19	CASSKGPIAKNIQYF
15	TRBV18	CASSPGQPTNYGYTF
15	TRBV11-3	CASSLAAHFNSPLHF
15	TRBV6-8	CASSGSLTSNQPQHF
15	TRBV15	CATSSSQGDRQPQHF
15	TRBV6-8	CASSYSRTGNYGYTF
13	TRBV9	CASSQDMNTEAFF
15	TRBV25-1	CASSDLDGGTDTQYF
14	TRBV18	CASSPIDGGNEQYF
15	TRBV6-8	CASTNVTSGPNIQYF
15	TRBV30	CAWISTGGGLYEQYF
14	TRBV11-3	CASSLTPSYNEQFF
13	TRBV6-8	CASSDFAQGEQFF
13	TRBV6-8	CASSYEWGNTIYF
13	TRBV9	CASSVASFYEQYF
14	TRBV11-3	CASSGQGKTGELFF
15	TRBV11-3	CASSLGPGVGQPQHF
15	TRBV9	CASSGDGLSYNEQFF
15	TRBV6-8	CASSYYGETYNEQFF
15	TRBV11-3	CASSQTTGEAGELFF
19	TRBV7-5	CASSLKDRGQSSYNSPLHF
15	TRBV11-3	CASSLLTGGADTQYF
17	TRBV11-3	CASSHGGTGQGPDTQYF
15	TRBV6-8	CASTKPEAGLGELFF
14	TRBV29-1	CSVDSPQGTDTQYF
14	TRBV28	CASSSTGEAGGYTF
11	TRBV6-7	CASSYGGEQYF
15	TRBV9	CASYSLTGASTEAFF
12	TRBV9	CASSRFSYEQYF
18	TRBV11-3	CASSSPNWTGSGANVLTF
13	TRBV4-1	CASSQNRGMEAFF
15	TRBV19	CASSWRQGGYNEQFF
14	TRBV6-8	CASRWGSWDSPLHF
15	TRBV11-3	CASSIQGHANEKLFF
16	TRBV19	CASKSERVQGYNEQFF
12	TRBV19	CASRTGNEKLFF